A selection of T cell receptor beta chains follows, all from one sample in a study of blood T cell repertoires in COVID-19. Generated by immunoSEQ multiplex PCR, the TCRdb table keeps only in-frame clones and is missing some. This table holds roughly 100,000 clones, 71% found once. Sequencing was done on a sample of peripheral blood. The receptors come from a human donor with acute or convalescent COVID-19. The donor label of this sample is uncertain. CDR3s include the opening cysteine and the closing phenylalanine or tryptophan. D genes are given only for firm matches. Clone size appears in some rows only: once, few, many, or a class for an expanded clone.

v_call,cdr3_length,clone_size,j_call,d_call,cdr3_nt,cdr3_aa
TRBV18,15,.,TRBJ2-1,TRBD2,TGTGCCAGCTCACGGACGGGACTAGCGGGGGAGGAGCAGTTCTTC,CASSRTGLAGEEQFF
TRBV18,16,.,TRBJ2-3,TRBD2,TGTGCCAGCTCATCAGGACTAGCGTCTTTCACAGATACGCAGTATTTT,CASSSGLASFTDTQYF
TRBV3-1/TRBV3-2,13,.,TRBJ2-7,.,TGTGCCAGCAGCCAAGGTCAGACCTACGAGCAGTACTTC,CASSQGQTYEQYF
TRBV2,12,.,TRBJ1-6,.,TGTGCCAGCAGCGGACAGAATTCACCCCTCCACTTT,CASSGQNSPLHF
TRBV24-1,17,.,TRBJ1-1,TRBD1,TGTGCCACCAGTGATTTGGGCCTTCGGGACAGGGGTTTCTGCGCTTTCTTT,CATSDLGLRDRGFCAFF
TRBV21-1,16,.,TRBJ2-5,.,TGTGCCAGCAGCAAAGATGAGCTAGCGGGGGAAGAGACCCAGTACTTC,CASSKDELAGEETQYF
TRBV5-6,16,many,TRBJ1-1,.,TGTGCCAGCAGCTCAGGACACGGACTAAGGAACACTGAAGCTTTCTTT,CASSSGHGLRNTEAFF
TRBV19,13,few,TRBJ1-4,TRBD1,TGTGCCAGCGAAAGACAGGGAAGCGAAAAACTGTTTTTT,CASERQGSEKLFF
TRBV30,14,.,TRBJ1-2,TRBD1,TGTGCCTGGAGTGGGACAGGGGCCGACTATGGCTACACCTTC,CAWSGTGADYGYTF
TRBV11-2,16,.,TRBJ2-2,.,TGTGCCAGCAGTTCCCCAGTTACGCTGAACACCGGGGAGCTGTTTTTT,CASSSPVTLNTGELFF
TRBV6-6,12,medium-sized,TRBJ1-2,.,TGTGCCTCCCGGCAGGCAACCTATGGCTACACCTTC,CASRQATYGYTF
TRBV12-5,12,once,TRBJ2-5,.,TGTGCTAGTGGGGTGGGGCCGGGGGCCCAGTACTTC,CASGVGPGAQYF
TRBV4-1,15,.,TRBJ2-1,TRBD2,TGCGCCAGCAGCCCTCTAGCGGGGGGGATCAATGAGCAGTTCTTC,CASSPLAGGINEQFF
TRBV19,13,few,TRBJ1-5,.,TGTGCCAGTAGTATGACATCTTATCAGCCCCAGCATTTT,CASSMTSYQPQHF
TRBV2,14,.,TRBJ2-1,TRBD2,TGTGCCAGCCATGGGGGGGGCTCCTACAATGAGCAGTTCTTC,CASHGGGSYNEQFF
TRBV2,13,.,TRBJ1-6,.,TGTGCCAGTTACAGGATCCCTAATTCACCCCTCCACTTT,CASYRIPNSPLHF
TRBV9,15,.,TRBJ1-2,.,TGTGCCAGCAGCTTCTCCGACAGTCAGCCCTATGGCTACACCTTC,CASSFSDSQPYGYTF
TRBV9,15,.,TRBJ2-3,.,TGTGCCAGCAGCGGATATGGGGGCCGGGGAGATACGCAGTATTTT,CASSGYGGRGDTQYF
TRBV6-5,13,.,TRBJ2-7,TRBD1,TGTGCCAGCAGGCACGGGACAGGGTTCGAGCAGTACTTC,CASRHGTGFEQYF
TRBV3-1/TRBV3-2,14,.,TRBJ2-5,.,TGTGCCAGCAGCTCCCGAATAGTTCAAGAGACCCAGTACTTC,CASSSRIVQETQYF
TRBV18,17,.,TRBJ1-2,TRBD1,TGTGCCAGCTCACCAGGGCCGACAGGGTTCTCTAACTATGGCTACACCTTC,CASSPGPTGFSNYGYTF
TRBV25-1,15,.,TRBJ2-3,.,TGTGCCAGCAGTGAGTGGCGGGGTAGCACAGATACGCAGTATTTT,CASSEWRGSTDTQYF
TRBV9,16,.,TRBJ2-3,TRBD2,TGTGCCAGCAGCGGGGGTAGCGGGGGAGCCACAGATACGCAGTATTTT,CASSGGSGGATDTQYF
TRBV20-1,11,.,TRBJ1-1,.,TGCAGTGCTAGAAGCGACCTTGAAGCTTTCTTT,CSARSDLEAFF
TRBV2,16,.,TRBJ1-6,TRBD1,TGTGCCAGCAGTGAAGCGGGGACAGGATTCAGGGGACCCCTCCACTTT,CASSEAGTGFRGPLHF
TRBV13,19,once,TRBJ2-7,.,TGTGCCAGCAGCTCCACCCGACCTATGACTAGACGACCTTCCTACGAGCAGTACTTC,CASSSTRPMTRRPSYEQYF
TRBV3-1/TRBV3-2,16,.,TRBJ2-1,.,TGTGCCAGCAGCCAAGATCCCGGGGGGCTATACAATGAGCAGTTCTTC,CASSQDPGGLYNEQFF
TRBV15,16,.,TRBJ2-1,.,TGTGCCACCAGCAGAGGAAGGGGGACGGGTTTTAATGAGCAGTTCTTC,CATSRGRGTGFNEQFF
TRBV6-5,12,.,TRBJ2-3,.,TGTGCCAGCAGGAGCCCGACTGATACGCAGTATTTT,CASRSPTDTQYF
TRBV5-1,16,.,TRBJ1-6,TRBD1,TGCGCCAGCAGCCCCCGGACAGGGGGTAATAATTCACCCCTCCACTTT,CASSPRTGGNNSPLHF
TRBV3-1/TRBV3-2,14,.,TRBJ2-1,TRBD1,TGTGCCAGCAGCCTTCCCACAGGGGTCAATGAGCAGTTCTTC,CASSLPTGVNEQFF
TRBV2,15,once,TRBJ2-2,TRBD1,TGTGCCAGCAGACAAACAGGGGCAGGTACCGGGGAGCTGTTTTTT,CASRQTGAGTGELFF
TRBV7-2,15,.,TRBJ1-4,.,TGTGCCAGCAGCCCCTCCGGGGGGGGGAATGAAAAACTGTTTTTT,CASSPSGGGNEKLFF
TRBV19,15,.,TRBJ2-1,TRBD2,TGTGCCACGGAAACCGGGACTAGTTTTCGCAATGAGCAGTTCTTC,CATETGTSFRNEQFF
TRBV6-5,15,few,TRBJ1-6,.,TGTGCCAGCAGTTACAAGGAGATCGGCAATTCACCCCTCCACTTT,CASSYKEIGNSPLHF
TRBV27,15,.,TRBJ1-6,.,TGTGCCAGCAGGCCAGACATCTCCTATAATTCACCCCTCCACTTT,CASRPDISYNSPLHF
TRBV4-1,13,.,TRBJ2-2,.,TGCGCCAGCAGCCAAGATTATTACGGGGAGCTGTTTTTT,CASSQDYYGELFF
TRBV19,15,.,TRBJ1-2,.,TGTGCCAGTAGTAATCCGGCAGGGCCGGTCTATGGCTACACCTTC,CASSNPAGPVYGYTF
TRBV7-7,13,.,TRBJ1-6,.,TGTGCCAGCAGCCGGGACACTAATTCACCCCTCCACTTT,CASSRDTNSPLHF
TRBV5-1,15,.,TRBJ1-2,TRBD1,TGCGCCAGCAGAATGGAGACAGGGGGGAGGTATGGCTACACCTTC,CASRMETGGRYGYTF
TRBV27,13,.,TRBJ2-5,TRBD1,TGTGCCAGCGCGGGACAGGGGTGGGAGACCCAGTACTTC,CASAGQGWETQYF
TRBV7-9,12,few,TRBJ2-3,.,TGTGCCAGCAGCTCAATCACAGATACGCAGTATTTT,CASSSITDTQYF